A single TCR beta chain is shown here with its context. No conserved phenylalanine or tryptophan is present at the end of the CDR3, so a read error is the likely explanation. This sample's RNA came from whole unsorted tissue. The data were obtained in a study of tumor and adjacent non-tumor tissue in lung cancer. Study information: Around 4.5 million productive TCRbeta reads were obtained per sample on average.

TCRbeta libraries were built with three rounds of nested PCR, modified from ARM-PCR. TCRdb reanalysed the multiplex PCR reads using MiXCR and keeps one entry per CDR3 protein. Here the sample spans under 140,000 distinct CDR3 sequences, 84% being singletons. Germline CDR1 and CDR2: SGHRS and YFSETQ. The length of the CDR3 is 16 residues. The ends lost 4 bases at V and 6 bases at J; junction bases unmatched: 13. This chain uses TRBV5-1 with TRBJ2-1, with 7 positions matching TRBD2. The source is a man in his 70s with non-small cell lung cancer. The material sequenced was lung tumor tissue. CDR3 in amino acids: CASSPGGLAVGNEQFL. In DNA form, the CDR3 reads TGCGCCAGCAGCCCGGGGGGACTGGCGGTGGGCAATGAGCAGTTCTTA.